These 23 T cell receptor beta chains originate from one sample sequenced in a study of vaccination and CD4 T cells after COVID-19. Noted treatment: roughly 11-day PBMC culture with coronavirus spike peptide pools or control peptides (ViraFEST assay). Which antigens these TCRs recognize remains unknown. Cultured CD4+ T-cell DNA underwent Oncomine TCR Beta short-read sequencing. TCRdb ran MiXCR on the PCR reads and lists one entry per CDR3 protein. This sample yields over 15,000 distinct CDR3 sequences, of which 45% to 60% are seen a single time; 8% to 10% belongs to the top ten. The sample here was CD4+ T cells from blood, cultured in vitro, taken after SARS-CoV-2 vaccination. Every receptor here comes from a human donor who had recovered from COVID-19.

The chain employs TRBV24-1 and TRBJ2-3; 8 bases align to TRBD2. With 7 bases clipped from V and 4 bases from J, the junction kept 6 bases outside the gene matches. The CDR3 covers 14 residues. CDR1 is KGHDR, CDR2 SFDVKD, per germline. This CDR3 reads CATSLAGYADTQYF. CDR3 sequence (DNA): TGTGCCACCAGCCTAGCGGGTTACGCAGATACGCAGTATTTT.

This clonotype was detected a few times. The V gene is TRBV7-2, the J gene TRBJ2-5, with 9 bases fitting TRBD1. V lost 5 bases and J lost 1; bases outside the gene matches: 8. The germline V gene has CDR1 SGHTA and CDR2 FQGNSA. The length of the CDR3 is 16 residues. The chain's CDR3 is CASSRQRGQGQETQYF. CDR3 nucleotides: TGTGCCAGCAGCCGCCAGAGGGGACAGGGCCAAGAGACCCAGTACTTC.

A few counts support this clonotype. The chain couples TRBV27 to TRBJ2-3; a weak D match, TRBD2 (7 bases). This CDR3 has 21 amino acids. Between the trimmed V and J ends, which lost 4 bases and 0 bases, there was a span of 29 bases. Germline V gene sequence: CDR1 MNHEY, CDR2 SMNVEV (reference sequence). For the CDR3, the DNA is TGTGCCAGCAGTTCCCGGAAGATAGGAGGGAGGGGGACCTCTAGCACAGATACGCAGTATTTT. This translates into CASSSRKIGGRGTSSTDTQYF.

The gene calls are TRBV20-1 and TRBJ2-5; D is unclear. The CDR3 consists of 12 residues. Trimming pared 1 base from V and 4 bases from J, leaving 7 bases between. Germline values: CDR1 DFQATT, CDR2 SNEGSKA (reference sequence). The CDR3 spells CSARAPLETQYF. CDR3 nucleotide sequence: TGCAGTGCTAGAGCACCTTTAGAGACCCAGTACTTC.

V usage is TRBV6-1 and J usage is TRBJ2-1; D assignment may be TRBD1 or TRBD2 (5 bases each). There are 14 residues in the CDR3. The V gene's germline CDR1 is MNHNS and CDR2 SASEGT. Trimming cost V 5 bases and J 2 bases, with 10 bases left between them. This chain's CDR3 is CASSPMGAYNEQFF. The CDR3 DNA sequence: TGTGCCAGCAGTCCAATGGGGGCCTACAATGAGCAGTTCTTC.

This clonotype has just a few counts. This chain uses TRBV11-3 with TRBJ1-6, with unresolved D. The CDR3 runs to 14 residues. The germline gives CDR1 SGHNT, CDR2 YENEEA. With 2 bases removed from V and 5 bases from J, the gap between germline ends came to 7 bases. The CDR3 coding sequence is TGTGCCAGCAGCTTATATGTGAATAATTCACCCCTCCACTTT. Encoded protein: CASSLYVNNSPLHF.

The CDR3 DNA is TGTGCCAGCCTGGGTCTCTATAATTCACCCCTCCACTTT. It is translated as CASLGLYNSPLHF. The chain employs TRBV28 and TRBJ1-6, with D uncertain. The CDR3 is made up of 13 amino acids. Trimming took 8 bases from V and 3 from J, leaving 8 bases between them. Germline V gene sequence: CDR1 MDHEN, CDR2 SYDVKM.

This clonotype occurred a few times. The chain employs TRBV5-1 and TRBJ2-5; perhaps TRBD1 as D (6 bases). V was pared by 6 bases and J by 0 bases, with 12 bases between. The germline CDR1 and CDR2 sequences are SGHRS and YFSETQ. CDR3 length: 14 residues. Written as DNA, the CDR3 is TGCGCCAGCAAAACAGGGACCCACCAAGAGACCCAGTACTTC. It specifies CASKTGTHQETQYF.

The table lists this clonotype with a few counts. The rearrangement joins TRBV15 to TRBJ1-6; D perhaps matches TRBD1 (6 bases). The CDR3 is 16 amino acids. Germline values: CDR1 LNHNV, CDR2 YYDKDF (reference sequence). Trimming shortened V by 1 base and J by 10 bases, and 17 bases separated the two germline ends. CDR3: CATSRGRRGTFSPLHF. The CDR3 bases are TGTGCCACCAGCAGAGGAAGGAGGGGGACCTTCTCACCCCTCCACTTT.

The gene calls are TRBV19 and TRBJ1-1; tentatively, D is TRBD1 (6 bases). The CDR3 sequence is 15 residues long. CDR1 is LNHDA, CDR2 SQIVND, per germline (reference sequence). Trimming took off 5 bases at V and 1 base at J, with 14 bases between the two ends. Written as DNA, the CDR3 is TGTGCCAGTAGTCCGTGGACAGCTGCGAACACTGAAGCTTTCTTT. Translation: CASSPWTAANTEAFF. The full variable domain, rest sourced from reference TRBV19 and TRBJ1-1, is DGGITQSPKYLFRKEGQNVTLSCEQNLNHDAMYWYRQDPGQGLRLIYYSQIVNDFQKGDIAEGYSVSREKKESFPLTVTSAQKNPTAFYLCASSPWTAANTEAFFGQGTRLTVV.

This rearrangement joins TRBV20-1 to TRBJ1-5; D remains ambiguous. This CDR3 has 16 residues. Germline V gives CDR1 DFQATT, CDR2 SNEGSKA (reference sequence). The germline V and J ends were trimmed by 6 bases and 0 bases, with 18 bases remaining between them. The CDR3 coding sequence is TGCAGTGCCGGAGGGCGGCTCTCGGGTAGCAATCAGCCCCAGCATTTT. This encodes CSAGGRLSGSNQPQHF.

This clonotype was detected a few times. This chain joins TRBV20-1 and TRBJ1-2; TRBD1 matches at 9 bases. Per germline, CDR1 DFQATT and CDR2 SNEGSKA (reference sequence). The CDR3 runs to 16 residues. V trimming: 2 bases; J trimming: 6 bases; junction bases outside the gene matches: 13. CDR3 in DNA: TGCAGTGCTAGAACCCGGGACAGGGTGTCTTCCGATGGCTACACCTTC. Protein product: CSARTRDRVSSDGYTF.

The gene calls are TRBV30 and TRBJ2-3; D is possibly TRBD1 or TRBD2 (5 bases each). The V end lost 0 bases, the J end lost 4 bases, and 8 bases lay between the germline ends. The CDR3 length is 13 residues. Germline values: CDR1 GTSNPN, CDR2 SVGIG (reference sequence). The CDR3 nucleotides read TGTGCCTGGAGTGTACGGGGCGCAGATACGCAGTATTTT. As protein: CAWSVRGADTQYF.

This chain joins TRBV28 and TRBJ1-2; 10 bases agree with TRBD1. Trimming took 6 bases from V and 8 from J; bases not matched to a gene: 12. CDR1 MDHEN and CDR2 SYDVKM come from the germline V gene. The CDR3 has 15 residues. The CDR3 DNA reads as TGTGCCAGCAGGGGGCCGGGACAGGGGACTTCGGGCTACACCTTC. The encoded protein is CASRGPGQGTSGYTF.

The chain combines TRBV20-1 with TRBJ2-3, with 10 bases identical to TRBD2. CDR1 is DFQATT, CDR2 SNEGSKA, per germline (reference sequence). The CDR3 totals 14 residues. The V segment lost 3 bases and the J segment 4 bases; nucleotides outside the gene matches: 4. For the CDR3, the DNA is TGCAGTGCTAGTAGAGCGGGAGGGTCAGATACGCAGTATTTT. Amino acids: CSASRAGGSDTQYF.

This clonotype showed up just a few times. The J gene is TRBJ2-3, the V gene TRBV6-2 or TRBV6-3; D is unresolved. CDR1 is MNHEY and CDR2 is SVGEGT in the germline V gene. The CDR3 has 13 residues. Trimming left V 2 bases short and J 4 bases short, with 7 bases between. The CDR3 nucleotides read TGTGCCAGCAGTTACGGCCAGCCAGATACGCAGTATTTT. Encoded protein: CASSYGQPDTQYF.

The genes are TRBV6-2 or TRBV6-3 and TRBJ2-5; D gene ambiguous. V lost 0 bases, J lost 2 bases, and 10 bases lay in between. The CDR3 spans 15 residues. In germline, CDR1 is MNHEY, CDR2 SVGEGT. The CDR3 DNA is TGTGCCAGCAGTTACTCGGTTGGCAGACAAGAGACCCAGTACTTC. Encoded protein: CASSYSVGRQETQYF.

The rearrangement joins TRBV7-9 to TRBJ2-3; TRBD1 agrees at 7 bases. The germline gives CDR1 SEHNR, CDR2 FQNEAQ (reference sequence). This CDR3 contains 15 residues. The V and J ends lost 0 bases and 7 bases, in that order; junction bases with no gene match: 7. CDR3 sequence: CASSLAGGEGHTQYF. Here the CDR3 DNA reads TGTGCCAGCAGCTTAGCAGGGGGCGAAGGGCATACGCAGTATTTT.

The rearrangement uses TRBV6-1 and TRBJ2-7, with no clear D. Germline loops: CDR1 MNHNS, CDR2 SASEGT. V lost 6 bases, J lost 4 bases, and 10 bases lay in between. This CDR3 comprises 12 residues. CDR3 nucleotides: TGTGCCAGCAGAAGGGTCTATTACGAGCAGTACTTC. Protein product: CASRRVYYEQYF.

This clonotype was seen only a few times. V is TRBV20-1 and J is TRBJ1-6, with D unclear. Germline V gives CDR1 DFQATT, CDR2 SNEGSKA (reference sequence). The CDR3 sequence is 15 residues long. Trimming stripped 1 base from V and 0 bases from J, with 7 bases between. Here the CDR3 reads CSARGGSSYNSPLHF. Here the CDR3 DNA reads TGCAGTGCTAGAGGCGGCAGCTCCTATAATTCACCCCTCCACTTT.

The chain combines TRBV28 with TRBJ1-4; 10 bases align to TRBD1. V trimming: 6 bases; J trimming: 8 bases; junction bases outside the gene matches: 12. The germline gives CDR1 MDHEN, CDR2 SYDVKM. This CDR3 is built from 16 residues. The DNA of the CDR3 is TGTGCCAGCAGCCGCCTCGGGACAGGGGATCACGAAAAACTGTTTTTT. This translates into CASSRLGTGDHEKLFF.

V gene TRBV6-1 combines with J gene TRBJ1-5, with D perhaps TRBD1 (5 bases). V shed 10 bases and J shed 4 bases, with 14 bases lying between them. Per the germline V gene, CDR1 is MNHNS and CDR2 is SASEGT. The CDR3 extends over 13 amino acids. CDR3 in DNA: TGTGCCACCACCCGGACACCTAATCAGCCCCAGCATTTT. Its protein is CATTRTPNQPQHF.

V gene TRBV7-2 combines with J gene TRBJ1-1; D not resolved. CDR3 length: 13 residues. CDR1 and CDR2 from the germline V gene are SGHTA and FQGNSA. With 5 bases removed from V and 3 bases from J, the gap between germline ends came to 10 bases. CDR3 region: CASSPIVDTEAFF. The CDR3 nucleotides read TGTGCCAGCAGCCCCATCGTGGACACTGAAGCTTTCTTT.